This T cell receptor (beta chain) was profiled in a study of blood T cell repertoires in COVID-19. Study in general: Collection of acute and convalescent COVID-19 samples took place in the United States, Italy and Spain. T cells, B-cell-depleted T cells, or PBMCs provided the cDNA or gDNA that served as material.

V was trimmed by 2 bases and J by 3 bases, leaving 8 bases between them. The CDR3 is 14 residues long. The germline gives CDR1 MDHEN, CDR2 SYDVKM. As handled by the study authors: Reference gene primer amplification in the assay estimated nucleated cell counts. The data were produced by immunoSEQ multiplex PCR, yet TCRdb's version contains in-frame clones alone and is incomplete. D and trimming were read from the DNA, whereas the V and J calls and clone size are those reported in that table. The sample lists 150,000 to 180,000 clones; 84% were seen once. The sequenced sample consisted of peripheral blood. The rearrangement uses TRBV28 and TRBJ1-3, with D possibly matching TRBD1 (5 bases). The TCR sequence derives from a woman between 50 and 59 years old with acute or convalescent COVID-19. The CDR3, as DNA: TGTGCCAGCAGTTTAGGGGGGGGTGGAAACACCATATATTTT. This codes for CASSLGGGGNTIYF.